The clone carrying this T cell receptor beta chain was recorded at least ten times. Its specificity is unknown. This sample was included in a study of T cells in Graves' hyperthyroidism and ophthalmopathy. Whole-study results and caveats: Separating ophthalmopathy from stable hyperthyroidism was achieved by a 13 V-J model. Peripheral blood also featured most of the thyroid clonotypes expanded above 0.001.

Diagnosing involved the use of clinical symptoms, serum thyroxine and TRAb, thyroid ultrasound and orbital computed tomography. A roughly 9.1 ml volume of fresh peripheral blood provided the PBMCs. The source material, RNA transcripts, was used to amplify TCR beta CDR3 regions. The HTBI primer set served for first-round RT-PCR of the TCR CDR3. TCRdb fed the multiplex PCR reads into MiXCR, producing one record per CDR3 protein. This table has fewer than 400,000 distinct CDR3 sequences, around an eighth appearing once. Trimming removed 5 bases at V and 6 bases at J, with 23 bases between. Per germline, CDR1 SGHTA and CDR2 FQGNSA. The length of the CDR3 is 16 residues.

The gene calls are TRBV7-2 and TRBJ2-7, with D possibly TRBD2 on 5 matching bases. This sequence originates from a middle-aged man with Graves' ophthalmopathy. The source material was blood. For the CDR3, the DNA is TGTGCCAGCAGCCCCGTAACTGCCGGGGTAGGTCGCGAGCAGTACTTC. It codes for CASSPVTAGVGREQYF. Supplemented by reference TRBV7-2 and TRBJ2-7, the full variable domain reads GAGVSQSPSNKVTEKGKDVELRCDPISGHTALYWYRQSLGQGLEFLIYFQGNSAPDKSGLPSDRFSAERTGGSVSTLTIQRTQQEDSAVYLCASSPVTAGVGREQYFGPGTRLTVT.